These 16 T cell receptor beta chains were sequenced from one sample in a study of multiple sclerosis patients with progressive multifocal leukoencephalopathy. Sequenced by immunoSEQ multiplex PCR; TCRdb stores in-frame clones only, minus some. The data contain 30,000 or so clones, roughly 87% of them seen just once; the ten biggest clones take up under 6%. Described time point: time of PML onset. The specimen was PBMCs, collected from a patient treated with natalizumab. The receptors were gathered from a middle-aged woman with progressive multifocal leukoencephalopathy.

The chain couples TRBV29-1 to TRBJ2-5; a weak D match, TRBD2 (5 bases). The J call may be faulty, since TRBJ2-7 better matches the DNA end. The CDR3 length is 13 residues. The germline V gene encodes CDR1 SQVTM and CDR2 ANQGSEA. The DNA for the CDR3 is TGCAGCGTTGTCGGAGGAACCCACTACGAGCAGTACTTC. Its translation: CSVVGGTHYEQYF.

This chain connects TRBV12-1 to TRBJ1-6; the table calls TRBD1, which could not be checked here. TRBV12-1 is a pseudogene segment. This CDR3 contains 13 residues. The CDR3 sequence is CASSWTGYSPLHF. The CDR3 nucleotides read TGTGCCAGCAGCTGGACAGGGTATTCACCCCTCCACTTT.

V gene TRBV5-4 combines with J gene TRBJ1-2; possibly TRBD1 for D (5 bases). Germline V lookup: CDR1 SGHNT, CDR2 YYREEE (reference sequence). Between the trimmed V and J ends, which lost 1 base and 6 bases, there was a span of 10 bases. The CDR3 is made up of 13 amino acids. CDR3 in amino acids: CASSLWTSDGYTF. The CDR3 nucleotides are TGTGCCAGCAGCTTGTGGACAAGCGATGGCTACACCTTC.

The rearrangement joins TRBV4-2 to TRBJ1-2; D unclear. The V and J ends lost 0 bases and 2 bases respectively, with 10 bases between them. The CDR3 loop spans 15 amino acids. Per the germline V gene, CDR1 is LGHNA and CDR2 is YNFKEQ. The CDR3 loop is CASSQDLAANYGYTF. The CDR3 bases are TGTGCCAGCAGCCAAGATCTGGCAGCGAACTATGGCTACACCTTC.

This clone showed up just once. The gene calls are TRBV18 and TRBJ2-1; D unresolved. Trimming removed 2 bases from V and 9 bases from J, with 14 bases in between. CDR3 size: 14 residues. The germline V gene encodes CDR1 KGHSH and CDR2 LQKENI. CDR3: CASSPSSYLGEQFF. The CDR3 DNA is TGTGCCAGCTCACCAAGCAGTTATCTGGGTGAGCAGTTCTTC.

The gene calls are TRBV19 and TRBJ2-1; 9 bases map to TRBD1. The V gene's germline CDR1 is LNHDA and CDR2 SQIVND (reference sequence). The CDR3 runs to 14 residues. The junction had 7 bases not matched to a gene; V was cut back by 4 bases and J by 9 bases. CDR3 amino acids: CASSRQGDLGEQFF. In nucleotides, the CDR3 is TGTGCCAGTAGTAGACAGGGGGACTTGGGTGAGCAGTTCTTC.

This clone showed up just a few times. The chain has TRBV19 and TRBJ2-7, with D possibly being TRBD1 or TRBD2 (6 bases each). V lost 3 bases and J lost 6, with 12 bases in between. Germline V gives CDR1 LNHDA, CDR2 SQIVND (reference sequence). CDR3 length equals 13 residues. For the CDR3, the DNA is TGTGCCAGTAGTATTGCCAGGGGAGGCGAGCAGTACTTC. Residues: CASSIARGGEQYF.

The CDR3 region is CASSSGRYGYTF. The CDR3 DNA sequence: TGTGCCAGCAGCTCTGGACGGTATGGCTACACCTTC. V gene TRBV7-2 combines with J gene TRBJ1-2; no firm D call. V shed 4 bases and J shed 5 bases, with 8 bases lying between them. The CDR3 runs to 12 residues. Germline loops: CDR1 SGHTA, CDR2 FQGNSA.

This chain joins TRBV5-4 and TRBJ2-3; D unresolved. V lost 0 bases and J lost 6, with 8 bases in between. There are 13 residues in the CDR3. CDR1 is SGHNT and CDR2 is YYREEE in the germline V gene (reference sequence). The CDR3 nucleotides read TGTGCCAGCAGCTTGGACCTACCGGATACGCAGTATTTT. Its protein product is CASSLDLPDTQYF.

The V call is TRBV4-3, the J call TRBJ2-2, with TRBD2 matching 7 bases. V lost 4 bases and J lost 3; bases outside the gene matches: 5. Germline assignment: CDR1 LGHNA and CDR2 YSLEER. This CDR3 comprises 15 residues. In DNA, the CDR3 is TGCGCCAGCAGCCGCAGCGGGGAGTACACCGGGGAGCTGTTTTTT. Protein: CASSRSGEYTGELFF.

J is TRBJ1-1 and V is TRBV19, with a weak D call TRBD1 (6 bases). V shed 3 bases and J shed 1 base, with 12 bases lying between them. Germline V gives CDR1 LNHDA, CDR2 SQIVND (reference sequence). The CDR3 extends over 15 amino acids. DNA of the CDR3: TGTGCCAGTAGTATCGGACAGACCTCGAACACTGAAGCTTTCTTT. Translation: CASSIGQTSNTEAFF.

The genes are TRBV6-6 and TRBJ1-3; D might be TRBD1 (5 bases). In germline, CDR1 is MNHNY, CDR2 SVGAGI (reference sequence). The length of the CDR3 is 15 residues. The V end lost 5 bases, the J end lost 1 base, and 12 bases lay between the germline ends. The CDR3 region is CASSIPGGSGNTIYF. Written as DNA, the CDR3 is TGTGCCAGCAGTATTCCGGGGGGGTCTGGAAACACCATATATTTT.

V and J are TRBV15 and TRBJ2-3, with D uncertain. Germline CDR1 reads LNHNV; CDR2 reads YYDKDF (reference sequence). The CDR3 runs to 16 residues. V dropped 0 bases and J dropped 1 base, with 11 bases sitting between them. CDR3: CATSRDSGYGTDTQYF. The CDR3 DNA sequence: TGTGCCACCAGCAGAGATAGTGGGTACGGCACAGATACGCAGTATTTT.

The CDR3 region is CASSQDNTGELFF. The CDR3 coding sequence is TGTGCCAGCAGCCAAGACAACACCGGGGAGCTGTTTTTT. The V and J genes are TRBV4-2 and TRBJ2-2; D is uncertain. The germline V and J ends were trimmed by 0 bases and 2 bases, with 1 base remaining between them. Germline assignment: CDR1 LGHNA and CDR2 YNFKEQ. There are 13 residues in the CDR3.

The CDR3 region has the DNA TGTGCCAGCAGCCGAGGGACAGGGGTCCCCTACGAGCAGTACTTC. It yields the protein CASSRGTGVPYEQYF. The rearrangement joins TRBV6-6 to TRBJ2-7; 10 positions agree with TRBD1. The germline CDR1 and CDR2 sequences are MNHNY and SVGAGI (reference sequence). The CDR3 runs 15 residues. V lost 6 bases, J lost 2 bases, and 7 bases stayed unmatched.

The V call is TRBV6-5, the J call TRBJ1-5; D gene ambiguous. The CDR3 runs 11 residues. CDR1 MNHEY and CDR2 SVGAGI come from the germline V gene. Deletions cut 6 bases from V and 9 bases from J, with 9 bases between. CDR3 region: CASSSDPPQHF. CDR3 in DNA: TGTGCCAGCAGCTCAGACCCGCCCCAGCATTTT.